This T cell receptor beta chain was observed in a study of patients and donors after allogeneic stem cell transplantation. Each CDR3 protein gets one entry after TCRdb re-called the RT-PCR reads with MiXCR. Among about 74,000 distinct CDR3 sequences listed, more than 25% were seen once. This CDR3 is built from 12 residues. V lost 0 bases, J lost 8 bases, and 8 bases lay in between. Per germline, CDR1 SGHRS and CDR2 YFSETQ. The genes are TRBV5-1 and TRBJ1-2; the D is unclear. The sequenced material came from blood, either unsorted or a sorted T cell fraction (not recorded which). The sequence derives from a human donor who was either an allogeneic HSCT recipient or a stem cell or donor lymphocyte infusion donor (not recorded which). It is not recorded whose cells these are; they may come from a transplant donor. The DNA for the CDR3 is TGCGCCAGCAGCTTGGGGGTTACGGGCTACACCTTC. Amino acid sequence: CASSLGVTGYTF.